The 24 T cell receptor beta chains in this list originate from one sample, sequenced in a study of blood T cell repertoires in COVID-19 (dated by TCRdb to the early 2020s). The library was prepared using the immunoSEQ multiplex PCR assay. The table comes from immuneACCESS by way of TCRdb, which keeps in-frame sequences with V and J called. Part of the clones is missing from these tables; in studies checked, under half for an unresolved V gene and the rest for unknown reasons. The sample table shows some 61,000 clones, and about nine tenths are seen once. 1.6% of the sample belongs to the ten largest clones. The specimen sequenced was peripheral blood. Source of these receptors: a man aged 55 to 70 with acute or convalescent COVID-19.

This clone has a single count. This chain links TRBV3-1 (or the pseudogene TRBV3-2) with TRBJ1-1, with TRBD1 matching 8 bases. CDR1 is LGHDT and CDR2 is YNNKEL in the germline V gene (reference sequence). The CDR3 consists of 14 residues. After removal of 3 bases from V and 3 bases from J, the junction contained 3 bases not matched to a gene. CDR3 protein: CASSHLTGDTEAFF. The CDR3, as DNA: TGTGCCAGCAGCCACCTGACAGGGGACACTGAAGCTTTCTTT.

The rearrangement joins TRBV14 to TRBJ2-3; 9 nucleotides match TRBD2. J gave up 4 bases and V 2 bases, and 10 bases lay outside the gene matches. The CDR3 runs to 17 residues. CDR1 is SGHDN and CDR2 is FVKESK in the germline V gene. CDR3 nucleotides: TGTGCCAGCAGCCAAATGGGAAGGGGACTAGCTGCAGATACGCAGTATTTT. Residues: CASSQMGRGLAADTQYF. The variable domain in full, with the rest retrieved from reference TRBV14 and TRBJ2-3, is EAGVTQFPSHSVIEKGQTVTLRCDPISGHDNLYWYRRVMGKEIKFLLHFVKESKQDESGMPNNRFLAERTGGTYSTLKVQPAELEDSGVYFCASSQMGRGLAADTQYFGPGTRLTVL.

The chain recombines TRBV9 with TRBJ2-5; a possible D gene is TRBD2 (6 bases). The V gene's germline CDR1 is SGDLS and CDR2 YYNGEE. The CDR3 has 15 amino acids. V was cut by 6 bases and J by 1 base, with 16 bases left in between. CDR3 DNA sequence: TGTGCCAGCAACAGAGGGGCTAGCGCCCAAGAGACCCAGTACTTC. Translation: CASNRGASAQETQYF.

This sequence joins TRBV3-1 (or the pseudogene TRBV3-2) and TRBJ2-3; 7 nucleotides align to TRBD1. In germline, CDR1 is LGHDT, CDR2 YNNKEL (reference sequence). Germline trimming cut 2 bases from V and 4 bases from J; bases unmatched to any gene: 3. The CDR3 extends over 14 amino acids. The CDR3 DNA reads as TGTGCCAGCAGCCAAAGGGGGCGTGCAGATACGCAGTATTTT. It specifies CASSQRGRADTQYF.

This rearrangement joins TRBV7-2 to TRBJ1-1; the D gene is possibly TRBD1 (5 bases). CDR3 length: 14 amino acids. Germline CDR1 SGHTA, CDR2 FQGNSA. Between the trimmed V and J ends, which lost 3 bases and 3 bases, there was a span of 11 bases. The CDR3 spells CASSLGHGYTEAFF. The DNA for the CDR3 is TGTGCCAGCAGCTTGGGGCATGGTTACACTGAAGCTTTCTTT.

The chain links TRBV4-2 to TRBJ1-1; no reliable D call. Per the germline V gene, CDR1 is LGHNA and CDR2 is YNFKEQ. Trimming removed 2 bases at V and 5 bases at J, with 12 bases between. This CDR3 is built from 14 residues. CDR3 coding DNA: TGTGCCAGCAGCCAACCCCAGAGGGAAACTGAAGCTTTCTTT. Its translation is CASSQPQRETEAFF.

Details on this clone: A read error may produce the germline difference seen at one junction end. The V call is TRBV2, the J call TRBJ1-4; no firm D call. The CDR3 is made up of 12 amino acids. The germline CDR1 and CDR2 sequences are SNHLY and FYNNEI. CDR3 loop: CASNLTPAGTCF. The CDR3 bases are TGTGCCAGCAACCTAACGCCGGCAGGCACCTGTTTT.

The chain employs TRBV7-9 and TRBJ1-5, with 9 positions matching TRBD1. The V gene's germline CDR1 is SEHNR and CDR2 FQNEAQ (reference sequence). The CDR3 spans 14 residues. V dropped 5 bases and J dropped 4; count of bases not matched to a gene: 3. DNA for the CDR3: TGTGCCAGCAGCCGGACAGGGGATAATCAGCCCCAGCATTTT. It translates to CASSRTGDNQPQHF.

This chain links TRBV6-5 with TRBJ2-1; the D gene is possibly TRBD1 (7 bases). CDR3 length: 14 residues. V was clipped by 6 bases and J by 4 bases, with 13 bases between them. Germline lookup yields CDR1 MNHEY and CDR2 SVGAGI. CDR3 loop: CASSRQGGYNEQFF. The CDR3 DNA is TGTGCCAGCAGCCGACAGGGAGGTTACAATGAGCAGTTCTTC.

DNA for the CDR3: TGTGCCAGCAGCCAGGGAGGGGGTGGCTACACCTTC. It specifies CASSQGGGGYTF. J is TRBJ1-2 and V is TRBV11-2; D may be TRBD1 (6 bases). The CDR3 covers 12 residues. Trimming took 5 bases from V and 7 from J, leaving 11 bases between them. The V gene's germline CDR1 is SGHAT and CDR2 FQNNGV.

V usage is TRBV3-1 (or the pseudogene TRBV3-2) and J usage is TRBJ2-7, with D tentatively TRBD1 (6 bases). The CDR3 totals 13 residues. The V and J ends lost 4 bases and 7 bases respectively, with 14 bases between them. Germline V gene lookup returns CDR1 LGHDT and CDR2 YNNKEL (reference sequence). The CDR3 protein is CASSRKQGWEQYF. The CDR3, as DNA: TGTGCCAGCAGCCGAAAACAGGGCTGGGAGCAGTACTTC.

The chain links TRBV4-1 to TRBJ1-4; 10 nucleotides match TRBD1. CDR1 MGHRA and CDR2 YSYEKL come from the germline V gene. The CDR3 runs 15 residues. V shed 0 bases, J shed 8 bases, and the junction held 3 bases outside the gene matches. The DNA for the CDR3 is TGCGCCAGCAGCCAAGAATGGACAGGGGGGGAAAAACTGTTTTTT. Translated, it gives CASSQEWTGGEKLFF.

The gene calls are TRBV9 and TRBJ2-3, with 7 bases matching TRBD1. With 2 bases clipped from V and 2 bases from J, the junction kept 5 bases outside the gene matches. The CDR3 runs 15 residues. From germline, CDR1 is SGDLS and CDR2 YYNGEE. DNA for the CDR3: TGTGCCAGCAGCGTCTGGGGACAGTACACAGATACGCAGTATTTT. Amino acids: CASSVWGQYTDTQYF.

CDR3 amino acids: CASSTRTDSNYGYTF. The DNA for the CDR3 is TGTGCCAGCAGCACAAGGACAGACTCTAACTATGGCTACACCTTC. The rearrangement joins TRBV13 to TRBJ1-2, with D possibly being TRBD1 (6 bases). The V end was cut by 5 bases, the J end by 0 bases, with 13 bases between. The germline CDR1 and CDR2 sequences are PRHDT and FYEKMQ (reference sequence). The CDR3 is made up of 15 amino acids.

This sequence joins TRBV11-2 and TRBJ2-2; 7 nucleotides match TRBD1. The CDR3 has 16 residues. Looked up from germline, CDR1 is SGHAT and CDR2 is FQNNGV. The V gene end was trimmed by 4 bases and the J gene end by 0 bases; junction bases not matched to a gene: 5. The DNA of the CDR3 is TGTGCCAGCAGCTCTTACAGGGGCCCGAACACCGGGGAGCTGTTTTTT. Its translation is CASSSYRGPNTGELFF.

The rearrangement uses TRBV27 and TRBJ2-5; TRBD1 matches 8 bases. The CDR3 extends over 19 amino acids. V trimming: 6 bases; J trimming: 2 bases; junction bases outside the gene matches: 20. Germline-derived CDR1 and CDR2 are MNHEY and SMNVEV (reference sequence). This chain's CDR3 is CASSLDNPRTGGRQETQYF. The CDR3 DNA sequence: TGTGCCAGCAGCCTAGATAACCCCCGTACAGGGGGACGACAAGAGACCCAGTACTTC.

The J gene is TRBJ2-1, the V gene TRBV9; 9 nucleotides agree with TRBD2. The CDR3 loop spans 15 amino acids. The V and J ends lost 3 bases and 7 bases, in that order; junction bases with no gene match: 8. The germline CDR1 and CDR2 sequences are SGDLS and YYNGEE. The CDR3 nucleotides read TGTGCCAGCAGCGGTAGCGGGGGCGGGACAAATGAGCAGTTCTTC. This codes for CASSGSGGGTNEQFF.

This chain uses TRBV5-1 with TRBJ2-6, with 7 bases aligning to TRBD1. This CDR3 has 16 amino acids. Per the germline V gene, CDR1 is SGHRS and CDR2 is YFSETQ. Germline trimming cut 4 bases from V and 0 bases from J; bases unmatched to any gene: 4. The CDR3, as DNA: TGCGCCAGCAGCCCGGGACAGCTCTCTGGGGCCAACGTCCTGACTTTC. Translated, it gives CASSPGQLSGANVLTF.

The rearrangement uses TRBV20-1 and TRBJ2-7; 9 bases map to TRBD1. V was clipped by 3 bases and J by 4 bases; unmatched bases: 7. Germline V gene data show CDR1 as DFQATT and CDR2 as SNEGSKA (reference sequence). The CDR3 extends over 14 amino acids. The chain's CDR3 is CSASRTGVVYEQYF. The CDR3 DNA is TGCAGTGCTAGTCGGACAGGGGTAGTTTACGAGCAGTACTTC.

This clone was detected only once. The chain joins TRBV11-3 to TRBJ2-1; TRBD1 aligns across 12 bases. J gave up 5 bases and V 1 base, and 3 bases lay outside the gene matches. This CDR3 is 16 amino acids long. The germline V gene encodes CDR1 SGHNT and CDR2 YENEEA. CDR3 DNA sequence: TGTGCCAGCAGCTTAGTGGGACAGGGGGCCAACAATGAGCAGTTCTTC. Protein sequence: CASSLVGQGANNEQFF.

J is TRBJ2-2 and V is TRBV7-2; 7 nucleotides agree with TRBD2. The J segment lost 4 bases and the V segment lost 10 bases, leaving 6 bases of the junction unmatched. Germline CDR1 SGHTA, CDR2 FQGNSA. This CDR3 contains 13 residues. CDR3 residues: CATWGGSTGELFF. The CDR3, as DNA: TGTGCCACCTGGGGGGGAAGCACCGGGGAGCTGTTTTTT.

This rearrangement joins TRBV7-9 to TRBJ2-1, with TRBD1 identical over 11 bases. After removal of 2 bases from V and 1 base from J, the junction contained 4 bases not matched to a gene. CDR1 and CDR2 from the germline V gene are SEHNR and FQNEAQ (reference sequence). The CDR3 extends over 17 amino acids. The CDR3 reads CASSLPRDRGSYNEQFF. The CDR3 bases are TGTGCCAGCAGCTTACCCAGGGACAGGGGGTCCTACAATGAGCAGTTCTTC.

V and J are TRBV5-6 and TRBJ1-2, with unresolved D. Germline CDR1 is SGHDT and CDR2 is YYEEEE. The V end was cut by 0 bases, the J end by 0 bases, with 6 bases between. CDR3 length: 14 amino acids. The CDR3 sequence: CASSLDGTNYGYTF. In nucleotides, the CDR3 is TGTGCCAGCAGCTTGGATGGCACTAACTATGGCTACACCTTC.

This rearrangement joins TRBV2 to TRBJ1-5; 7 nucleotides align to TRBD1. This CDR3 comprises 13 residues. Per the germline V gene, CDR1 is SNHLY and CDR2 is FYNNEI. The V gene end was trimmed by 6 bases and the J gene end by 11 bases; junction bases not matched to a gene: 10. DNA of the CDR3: TGTGCCAGCAGGGGGGACAGCAGAGGGACCCAGCATTTT. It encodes CASRGDSRGTQHF.